This T cell receptor (beta chain) emerged from a study of T cell responses to AZD1222 COVID-19 vaccine. In regard to this clone: As yet, its antigen is unknown.

Germline loops: CDR1 SGDLS, CDR2 YYNGEE. Trimming pared 4 bases from V and 2 bases from J, leaving 11 bases between. This CDR3 has 14 amino acids. This table comes from immunoSEQ multiplex PCR, and its TCRdb copy is limited to in-frame clones, with some not included. The table includes over 45,000 clones, about 91% detected once. The study's findings and limits: Mapped onto spike, vaccine-associated CD4 TCRs spanned it and were dominant at 160-218 and 743-854.

The V call is TRBV9, the J call TRBJ2-3; no clear D gene. This material consisted of peripheral blood, taken 28 days after the second AZD1222 dose. The sequence was collected from an adult who received the AZD1222 COVID-19 vaccine. The CDR3 here is CASSPRADTDTQYF. DNA of the CDR3: TGTGCCAGCAGCCCCCGGGCAGACACAGATACGCAGTATTTT.